Listed here is a single T cell receptor (beta chain). This sample is part of a study of blood T cell repertoires in COVID-19. Assay used: immunoSEQ multiplex PCR; TCRdb lists only in-frame clones, some missing. The sample includes 130,000 or so clones, 75% to 90% of them seen just once. This CDR3 region has 19 residues. The trim removed 6 bases at V and 0 bases at J, leaving 10 bases unmatched. The germline CDR1 and CDR2 sequences are ENHRY and SYGVKD. This sequence joins TRBV10-3 and TRBJ2-1; 14 bases align to TRBD2. This clonotype was obtained from a woman in her forties or fifties who had recovered from COVID-19. The source material was peripheral blood. Here the CDR3 DNA reads TGTGCCATCAGCCCGACTAGCGGGGGGGCCTCAAGCTCCTACAATGAGCAGTTCTTC. Its translation is CAISPTSGGASSSYNEQFF.